This T cell receptor (beta chain) was captured in a study of T cells in Graves' hyperthyroidism and ophthalmopathy. Study-level points and caveats: For ophthalmopathy, model prediction preceded onset by a median around six months.

CDR3 length: 17 amino acids. With 2 bases removed from V and 4 bases from J, the gap between germline ends came to 18 bases. CDR1 LGHDT and CDR2 YNNKEL come from the germline V gene (reference sequence). Using RNA transcripts as the source, TCR beta CDR3 regions were amplified. First-round RT-PCR with HTBI primers amplified the TCR CDR3 region. TCRdb recomputed calls from the multiplex PCR reads with MiXCR, one row per CDR3 protein. The table has 300,000 to 450,000 distinct CDR3 sequences, approximately 18% seen once. Each diagnosis was grounded in clinical symptoms, serum thyroxine and TRAb, thyroid ultrasound, and orbital computed tomography. Many counts were recorded for this clonotype. Antigen: not known.

This clonotype originated in a young man with Graves' ophthalmopathy. This chain uses TRBV3-1 with TRBJ2-1; maybe TRBD2 (6 bases). Sequences were obtained from blood. The CDR3 loop reads CASSQSTLAPLYNEQFF. The CDR3 DNA is TGTGCCAGCAGCCAAAGTACCCTAGCGCCTCTTTACAATGAGCAGTTCTTC.